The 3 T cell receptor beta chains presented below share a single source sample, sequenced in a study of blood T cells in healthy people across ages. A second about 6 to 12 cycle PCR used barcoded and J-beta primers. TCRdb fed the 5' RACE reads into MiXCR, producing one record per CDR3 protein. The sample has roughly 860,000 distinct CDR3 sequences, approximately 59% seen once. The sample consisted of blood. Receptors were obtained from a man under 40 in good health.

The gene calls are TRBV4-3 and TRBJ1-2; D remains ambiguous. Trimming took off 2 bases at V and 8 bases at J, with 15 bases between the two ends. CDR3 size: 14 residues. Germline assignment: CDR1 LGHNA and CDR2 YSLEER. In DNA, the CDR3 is TGCGCCAGCAGCCAACAATCTACAACCTACGGCTACACCTTC. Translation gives CASSQQSTTYGYTF.

Written as DNA, the CDR3 is TGCGCCAGCAGCTCTCGGGACAGGGCCGGGGAGCTGTTTTTT. Translation: CASSSRDRAGELFF. The chain recombines TRBV5-1 with TRBJ2-2; 9 bases match TRBD1. V shed 3 bases and J 6 bases; nucleotides not matched to a gene: 3. CDR3 size: 14 residues. Per the germline V gene, CDR1 is SGHRS and CDR2 is YFSETQ.

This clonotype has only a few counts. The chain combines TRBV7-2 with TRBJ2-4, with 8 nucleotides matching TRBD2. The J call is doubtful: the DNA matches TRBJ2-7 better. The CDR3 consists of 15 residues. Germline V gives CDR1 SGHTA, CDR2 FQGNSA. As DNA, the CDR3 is TGTGCCAGCAGCTTTTACGGGGGGGCCAAATACGAGCAGTACTTC. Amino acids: CASSFYGGAKYEQYF.